A selection of T cell receptor beta chains follows, all from one sample in a study of blood T cell repertoires in COVID-19. TCRdb's table, derived via immunoSEQ multiplex PCR, lists solely in-frame clones and lacks some. The sample carries over 100,000 clones, roughly 82% recorded once. Material: peripheral blood. These receptors all stem from an elderly woman with active or convalescent COVID-19. CDR3s include the opening cysteine and the closing phenylalanine or tryptophan. D genes are given only for firm matches. Only part of the rows carry a size: once, few, many, or a class if the clone is expanded.

D,V,size,length,J,CDR3,DNA
NA,TRBV5-6,NA,19,TRBJ1-4,CASGNYRDTREWSNEKLFF,TGTGCCAGCGGCAATTACCGGGACACAAGGGAGTGGTCTAATGAAAAACTGTTTTTT
TRBD1,TRBV28,NA,16,TRBJ1-2,CASTFSLPGQGLGYTF,TGTGCCAGCACCTTCTCCCTTCCGGGACAGGGTCTTGGCTACACCTTC
TRBD2,TRBV25-1,NA,14,TRBJ2-1,CASSVLAGDNEQFF,TGTGCCAGCAGTGTTCTAGCGGGCGACAATGAGCAGTTCTTC
TRBD1,TRBV5-1,NA,22,TRBJ2-2,CASSSGSGYRGPRYANTGELFF,TGCGCCAGCAGCTCGGGGAGTGGTTACAGGGGACCGAGATACGCGAACACCGGGGAGCTGTTTTTT
NA,TRBV27,NA,14,TRBJ2-7,CASNRLEQSSEQYF,TGTGCCAGCAACAGGCTAGAGCAGAGCTCCGAGCAGTACTTC
NA,TRBV4-1,NA,17,TRBJ2-2,CASSQVSGVANTGELFF,TGCGCCAGCAGCCAAGTTTCGGGGGTCGCGAACACCGGGGAGCTGTTTTTT
NA,TRBV5-1,NA,17,TRBJ1-1,CASSLGSGVGGDTEAFF,TGCGCCAGCAGCCTGGGGTCCGGGGTCGGAGGGGACACTGAAGCTTTCTTT
TRBD1,TRBV2,NA,16,TRBJ1-2,CASGRDREGLSYGYTF,TGTGCCAGCGGCCGGGACAGGGAGGGTTTGAGCTATGGCTACACCTTC
NA,TRBV11-2,NA,12,TRBJ1-1,CASSSGTSEAFF,TGTGCCAGCAGCTCAGGGACTTCGGAAGCTTTCTTT
NA,TRBV5-6,few,15,TRBJ2-7,CASSLVGGQGYEQYF,TGTGCCAGCAGCTTGGTAGGTGGGCAGGGGTACGAGCAGTACTTC
NA,TRBV5-6,NA,14,TRBJ2-2,CASSTGHYTGELFF,TGTGCCAGCAGCACGGGACACTACACCGGGGAGCTGTTTTTT
NA,TRBV6-6,NA,15,TRBJ2-1,CASRPIAESYNEQFF,TGTGCCAGCAGACCTATAGCGGAGTCCTACAATGAGCAGTTCTTC
TRBD1,TRBV24-1,NA,14,TRBJ1-5,CATRGQGADQPQHF,TGTGCCACCAGGGGCCAGGGGGCTGATCAGCCCCAGCATTTT
NA,TRBV28,once,13,TRBJ2-5,CASSLGALETQYF,TGTGCCAGCAGTTTAGGGGCGTTGGAGACCCAGTACTTC
TRBD1,TRBV20-1,NA,14,TRBJ1-4,CSASDRGLTEKLFF,TGCAGTGCTAGTGACAGGGGCTTAACTGAAAAACTGTTTTTT
TRBD2,TRBV19,NA,15,TRBJ2-1,CASSLLAGGWSEQFF,TGTGCCAGTAGCTTGCTAGCGGGAGGATGGAGTGAGCAGTTCTTC
TRBD1,TRBV7-9,NA,16,TRBJ2-7,CASSFGDRGHSGEQYF,TGTGCCAGCAGCTTTGGGGACAGGGGGCATTCGGGCGAGCAGTACTTC
TRBD1,TRBV5-1,NA,17,TRBJ1-1,CASSPPRQGAPNTEAFF,TGCGCCAGCAGTCCCCCTCGACAGGGGGCGCCGAACACTGAAGCTTTCTTT
TRBD2,TRBV30,NA,16,TRBJ2-1,CAWRMRLAGGPHEQFF,TGTGCCTGGAGAATGCGACTAGCGGGAGGGCCCCATGAGCAGTTCTTC
TRBD2,TRBV7-3,NA,15,TRBJ2-7,CASSAGTSGIYEQYF,TGTGCCAGCAGCGCCGGGACTAGCGGGATCTACGAGCAGTACTTC
NA,TRBV27,NA,15,TRBJ2-2,CASSSGLQHTGELFF,TGTGCCAGCAGTTCGGGACTCCAACACACCGGGGAGCTGTTTTTT
NA,TRBV24-1,NA,17,TRBJ2-5,CATSALPGVTYLETQYF,TGTGCCACCAGTGCCTTACCCGGGGTGACGTATTTAGAGACCCAGTACTTC
TRBD1,TRBV27,NA,16,TRBJ2-2,CASSLSWDRVTGELFF,TGTGCCAGCAGTTTATCGTGGGACAGGGTCACCGGGGAGCTGTTTTTT
TRBD2,TRBV7-9,NA,17,TRBJ2-3,CASSFRGRYVQTDTQYF,TGTGCCAGCAGCTTTCGCGGGAGGTATGTTCAGACAGATACGCAGTATTTT
NA,TRBV5-6,NA,13,TRBJ2-1,CASSLGVANEQFF,TGTGCCAGCAGCTTAGGGGTAGCAAATGAGCAGTTCTTC